This paragraph reports one T cell receptor (beta chain). This clonotype was observed many times. What this receptor recognizes is not known. Per-nucleotide qualities are absent, and no much larger clonotype sits a single base away. Sequenced using an Illumina HiSeq 2500. Quantitative 5'-RACE with molecular barcodes was used to prepare TCR beta libraries. Regarding the original processing steps: A new computational method based on a probabilistic model of VDJ rearrangement was used to identify disease-linked TCR variants. The public reads were quality trimmed at Q25 with fastp and then assembled into clones with MiXCR by TCRdb, keeping productive beta chains. When rows share a CDR3 protein, they turn into one entry using the most common DNA and genes. It is TCRdb's table, rather than the study itself, that gives the V and J calls and clone size. The sample contains approximately 190,000 distinct CDR3 sequences, approximately 13% of them found a single time. Roughly 9.6% of the sample comes from the top ten.

The entry originates in a study of CD8 T cells in ankylosing spondylitis (TCRdb year 2017). About the full investigation: To find TCR variants linked to disease, the study profiled T cell receptor beta repertoires in ankylosing spondylitis patients and healthy donors. The full study cohort comprised 20 to 30 ankylosing spondylitis patients and 85 to 120 healthy donors. Peripheral blood was sampled, and synovial fluid was additionally collected from ankylosing spondylitis patients. Paper-wide results and their limitations: Some of the motif variants had been reported before in the synovial fluid and blood of reactive arthritis patients, a finding that suggests common disease-initiation mechanisms. The disease-linked clones had a CD8+ phenotype and were found at relatively low frequencies in peripheral blood. A TCR beta motif of several highly homologous amino acid variants appeared characteristic of blood from ankylosing spondylitis patients. The disease-linked clones were reported as significantly enriched in matched synovial fluid samples from ankylosing spondylitis patients.

Clipping removes 6 bases from V and 0 bases from J, with 5 as the unmatched junction base count. The germline V gene gives CDR1 as MDHEN and CDR2 as SYDVKM. Taken from cysteine to phenylalanine, the CDR3 has 15 residues. The only DNA kept is the CDR3, 45 bases in frame from the first base. This receptor was identified in a female donor with ankylosing spondylitis or in good health (not recorded which). What was sequenced was blood, either unsorted or a sorted T cell fraction (not recorded which). The sequence links TRBV28 to TRBJ1-5; 7 middle bases align to TRBD1. The DNA is TGTGCCAGCAGGATACGACAGGGTAGCAATCAGCCCCAGCATTTT. This codes for CASRIRQGSNQPQHF.